These T cell receptor beta chains were read from a single sample in a study of cytomegalovirus exposure and HLA in healthy donors. The method was immunoSEQ multiplex PCR; TCRdb's version includes in-frame clones alone and lacks a portion of them. The data hold some 140,000 clones, with about 80% observed a single time. Sequenced sample: PBMCs. All receptors derive from a man aged 30-40 years in good health and CMV-seronegative. Both conserved end residues are part of each CDR3.

J gene: TRBJ1-1
V gene: TRBV18
CDR3 protein: CASSPLDIMNTEAFF

J gene: TRBJ2-3
V gene: TRBV13
CDR3 protein: CASSLAGGTDTQYF

J gene: TRBJ2-3
V gene: TRBV30
CDR3 protein: CAWETGNTQYF

J gene: TRBJ2-7
V gene: TRBV7-2
CDR3 protein: CASSLRFRRGAHEQYF

J gene: TRBJ2-7
V gene: TRBV4-2
CDR3 protein: CASSQGESAGAYEQYF

J gene: TRBJ2-7
V gene: TRBV6-6
CDR3 protein: CASSHQDRVGYF

J gene: TRBJ1-5
V gene: TRBV6-6
CDR3 protein: CASRTRDISNQPQHF

J gene: TRBJ2-7
V gene: TRBV10-1
CDR3 protein: CASSEGNQYEQYF

J gene: TRBJ2-7
V gene: TRBV4-3
CDR3 protein: CASSLLDPPYEQYF

J gene: TRBJ2-7
V gene: TRBV14
CDR3 protein: CASSGPGLPLEQYF

J gene: TRBJ1-5
V gene: TRBV6-1
CDR3 protein: CASSEAAGTGYQPQHF

J gene: TRBJ2-5
V gene: TRBV30
CDR3 protein: CAWLGLETQYF

J gene: TRBJ2-7
V gene: TRBV15
CDR3 protein: CATSRIARENEQYF

J gene: TRBJ1-1
V gene: TRBV30
CDR3 protein: CAWTRGMNTEAFF

J gene: TRBJ2-1
V gene: TRBV2
CDR3 protein: CASSQGQIPTNEQFF

J gene: TRBJ2-5
V gene: TRBV30
CDR3 protein: CAWSPTLRLAGQEQYF

J gene: TRBJ2-3
V gene: TRBV9
CDR3 protein: CASGRLAGGVADTQYF

J gene: TRBJ2-1
V gene: TRBV19
CDR3 protein: CASRFTSGRYSYNEQFF

J gene: TRBJ2-3
V gene: TRBV11-3
CDR3 protein: CASSSQGYTQYF

J gene: TRBJ2-7
V gene: TRBV10-3
CDR3 protein: CAIRGGQGGGQYF

J gene: TRBJ1-5
V gene: TRBV4-1
CDR3 protein: CASRAGLGRLQPQHF

J gene: TRBJ1-5
V gene: TRBV28
CDR3 protein: CASYRQGYYSNQPQHF

J gene: TRBJ2-7
V gene: TRBV28
CDR3 protein: CASRRQGAHEQYF

J gene: -
V gene: TRBV29-1
CDR3 protein: CSVSDGVRTYEQYF

J gene: TRBJ1-2
V gene: TRBV29-1
CDR3 protein: CSGDPGGGYGYTF

J gene: TRBJ2-2
V gene: TRBV4-3
CDR3 protein: CASSRSGLAGGSTGELFF

J gene: TRBJ1-2
V gene: TRBV6-5
CDR3 protein: CASSPTTAGYGYTF

J gene: TRBJ2-7
V gene: TRBV10-3
CDR3 protein: CAISESYLAGGQYF

J gene: TRBJ2-7
V gene: TRBV5-4
CDR3 protein: CASSRTGYEQYF

J gene: TRBJ2-2
V gene: TRBV6-1
CDR3 protein: CASSGRQNTGELFF

J gene: TRBJ2-6
V gene: TRBV19
CDR3 protein: CASRPTGSSSGANVLTF